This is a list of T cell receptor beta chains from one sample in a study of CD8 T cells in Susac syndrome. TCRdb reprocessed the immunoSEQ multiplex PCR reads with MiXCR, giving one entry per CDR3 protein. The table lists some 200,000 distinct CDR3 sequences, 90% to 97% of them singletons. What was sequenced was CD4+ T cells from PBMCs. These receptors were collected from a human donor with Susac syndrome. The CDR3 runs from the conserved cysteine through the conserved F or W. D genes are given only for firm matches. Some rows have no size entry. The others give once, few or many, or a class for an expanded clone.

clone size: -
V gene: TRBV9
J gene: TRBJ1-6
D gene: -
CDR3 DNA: TGTGCCAGCAGCGTCAGGGATCCATCACCCCTCCACTTT
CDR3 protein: CASSVRDPSPLHF

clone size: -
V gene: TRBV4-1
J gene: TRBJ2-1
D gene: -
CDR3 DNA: TGCGCCAGCAGCCAAGATTCTCCCTCGGGAAACAATGAGCAGTTCTTC
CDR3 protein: CASSQDSPSGNNEQFF

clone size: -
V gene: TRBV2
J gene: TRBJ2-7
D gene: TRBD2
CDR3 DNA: TGTGCCAGCAGTGGCGGACCGCGGGGGTACTACTACGAGCAGTACTTC
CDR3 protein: CASSGGPRGYYYEQYF

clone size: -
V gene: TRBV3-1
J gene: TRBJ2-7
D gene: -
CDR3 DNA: TGTGCCAGCAGCCAAGATCTAGTTCTGGGCGAGCAGTACTTC
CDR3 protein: CASSQDLVLGEQYF

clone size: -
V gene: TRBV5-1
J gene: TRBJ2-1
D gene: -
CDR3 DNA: TGCGCCAGCAGCTTGGGGGCAGAGAAAGACAATGAGCAGTTCTTC
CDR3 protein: CASSLGAEKDNEQFF

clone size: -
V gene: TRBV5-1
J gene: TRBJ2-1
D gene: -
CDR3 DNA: TGCGCCAGCAGCTTGGTGGCAGGTGGACATCAGGGTGAGCAGTTCTTC
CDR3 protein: CASSLVAGGHQGEQFF

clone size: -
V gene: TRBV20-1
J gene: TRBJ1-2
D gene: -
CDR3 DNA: TGCAGTGCTAGAGACCACGGTGGCTACACCTTC
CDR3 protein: CSARDHGGYTF

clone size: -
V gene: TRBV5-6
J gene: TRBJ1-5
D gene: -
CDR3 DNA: TGTGCCAGCAGCTTGGACCGGAATCAGCCCCAGCATTTT
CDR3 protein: CASSLDRNQPQHF

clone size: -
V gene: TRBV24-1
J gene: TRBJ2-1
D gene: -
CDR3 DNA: TGTGCCACCAGTGATTTGGCCGGGAAGGAGTTCTTC
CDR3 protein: CATSDLAGKEFF

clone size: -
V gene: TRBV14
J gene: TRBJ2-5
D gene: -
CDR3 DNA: TGTGCCAGCAGCCGGACGCATCAAGAGACCCAGTACTTC
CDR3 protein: CASSRTHQETQYF

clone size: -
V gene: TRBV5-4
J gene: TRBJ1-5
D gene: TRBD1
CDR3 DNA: TGTGCCAGCAGCCCGACAGGGGGCGATCAGCCCCAGCATTTT
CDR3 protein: CASSPTGGDQPQHF

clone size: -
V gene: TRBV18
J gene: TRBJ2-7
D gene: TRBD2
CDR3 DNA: TGTGCCAGCTCACCACCCTTAGCGGGGACGACCTACGAGCAGTACTTC
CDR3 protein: CASSPPLAGTTYEQYF

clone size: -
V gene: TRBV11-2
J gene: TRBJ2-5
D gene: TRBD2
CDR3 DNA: TGTGCCAGCAGCTTAGTCAGCGGGGGTCCCGAGACCCAGTACTTC
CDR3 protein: CASSLVSGGPETQYF

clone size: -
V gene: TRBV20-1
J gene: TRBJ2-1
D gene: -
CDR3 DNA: TGCAGTGCTAGTGCGGGGTTCTCCTACAATGAGCAGTTCTTC
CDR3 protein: CSASAGFSYNEQFF

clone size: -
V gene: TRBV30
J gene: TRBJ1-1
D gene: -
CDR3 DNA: TGTGCCTGGATGGAGACGTACTTCGCGGAAGCTTTCTTT
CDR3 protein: CAWMETYFAEAFF

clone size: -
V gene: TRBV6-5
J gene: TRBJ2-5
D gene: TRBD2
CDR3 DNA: TGTGCCAGCAGTTACTCGGAGACTAGCGGGCAAGAGACCCAGTACTTC
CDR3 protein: CASSYSETSGQETQYF

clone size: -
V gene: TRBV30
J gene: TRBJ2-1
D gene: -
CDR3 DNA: TGTGCCTGGAGTGTCGAGAGGGGGTACAATGAGCAGTTCTTC
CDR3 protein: CAWSVERGYNEQFF

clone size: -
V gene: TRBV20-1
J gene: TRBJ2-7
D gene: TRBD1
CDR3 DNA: TGCAGTGCTTTGACAGGGCGGGAGCAGTACTTC
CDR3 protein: CSALTGREQYF

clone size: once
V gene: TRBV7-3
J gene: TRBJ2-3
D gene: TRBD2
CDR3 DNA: TGTGCCAGCAGCTACTCGTTCGGGAGGACAGATACGCAGTATTTT
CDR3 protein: CASSYSFGRTDTQYF

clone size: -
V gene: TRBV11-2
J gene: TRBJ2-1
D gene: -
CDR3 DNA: TGTGCCAGCAGCTTAGTCCCAGGGTACAATGAGCAGTTCTTC
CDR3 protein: CASSLVPGYNEQFF

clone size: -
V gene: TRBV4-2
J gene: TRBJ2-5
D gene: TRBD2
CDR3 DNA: TGTGCCAGCAGCCTAGAAGGACTAGCGGGGGTAGGACAAGAGACCCAGTACTTC
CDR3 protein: CASSLEGLAGVGQETQYF

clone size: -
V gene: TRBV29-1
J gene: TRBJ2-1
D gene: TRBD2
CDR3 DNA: TGCAGCGTTGCCGGTATACGAGGGGCGGGGACTAGGGAGGATGAGCAGTTCTTC
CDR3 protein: CSVAGIRGAGTREDEQFF

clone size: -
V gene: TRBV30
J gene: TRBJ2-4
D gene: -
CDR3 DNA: TGTGCCTGGAGTGTAGAGTCCATCAGAGCCAAAAACATTCAGTACTTC
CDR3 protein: CAWSVESIRAKNIQYF

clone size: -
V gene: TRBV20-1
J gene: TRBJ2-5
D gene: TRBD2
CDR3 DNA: TGCAGTGCTAGCCCACCTCTGGGGGGGGAGACCCAGTACTTC
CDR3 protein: CSASPPLGGETQYF

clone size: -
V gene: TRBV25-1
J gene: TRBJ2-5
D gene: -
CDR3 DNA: TGTGCCAGCAGTGAATGGCAACAAGAGACCCAGTACTTC
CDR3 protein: CASSEWQQETQYF

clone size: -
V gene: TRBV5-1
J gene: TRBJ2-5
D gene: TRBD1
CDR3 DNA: TGCGCCAGCAGCTTGGCAGGGGGCGTAGAGACCCAGTACTTC
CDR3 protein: CASSLAGGVETQYF

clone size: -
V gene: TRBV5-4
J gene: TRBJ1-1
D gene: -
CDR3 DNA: TGTGCCAGCAGCTCTTGGCAGTGGAACACTGAAGCTTTCTTT
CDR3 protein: CASSSWQWNTEAFF

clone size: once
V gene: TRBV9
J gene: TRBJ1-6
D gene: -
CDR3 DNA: TGTGCCAGCAGCGTAGGGCCTGATGGGTCACCCCTCCACTTT
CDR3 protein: CASSVGPDGSPLHF

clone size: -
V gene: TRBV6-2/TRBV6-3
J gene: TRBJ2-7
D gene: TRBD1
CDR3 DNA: TGTGCCAGCAGTAGCCGGGACAGGGCTTCCTACGAGCAGTACTTC
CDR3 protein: CASSSRDRASYEQYF

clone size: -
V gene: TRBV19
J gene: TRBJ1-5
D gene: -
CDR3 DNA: TGTGCCTCTTCGCATAGGGGTGAGGACCAGCCCCAGCATTTT
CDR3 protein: CASSHRGEDQPQHF

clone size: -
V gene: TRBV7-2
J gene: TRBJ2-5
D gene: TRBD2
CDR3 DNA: TGTGCCAGCAGCGCTGGACTAGATTGGCAGACCCAGTACTTC
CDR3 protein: CASSAGLDWQTQYF

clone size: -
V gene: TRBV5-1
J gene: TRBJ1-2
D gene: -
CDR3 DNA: TGCGCCAGCAGCTTGGGTCGGGGCCAGGAGGTTGGCTACACCTTC
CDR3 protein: CASSLGRGQEVGYTF

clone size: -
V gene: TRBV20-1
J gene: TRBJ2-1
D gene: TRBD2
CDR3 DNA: TGCAGTGCTGGAACCGGGACTAGCGTTAATGAGCAGTTCTTC
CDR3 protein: CSAGTGTSVNEQFF

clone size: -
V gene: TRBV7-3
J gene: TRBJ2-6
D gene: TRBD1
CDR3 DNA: TGTGCCAGCACCACGGACAGGGGACTTGCTGGGGCCAACGTCCTGACTTTC
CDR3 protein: CASTTDRGLAGANVLTF

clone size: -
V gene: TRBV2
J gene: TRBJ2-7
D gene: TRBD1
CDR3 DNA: TGTGCCAGCCTTCCGGACAGGGGGTCGTACGAGCAGTACTTC
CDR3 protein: CASLPDRGSYEQYF

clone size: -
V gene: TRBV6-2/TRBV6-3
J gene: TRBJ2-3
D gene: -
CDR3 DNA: TGTGCCAGCCGTGTTGGCACAGATACGCAGTATTTT
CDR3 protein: CASRVGTDTQYF

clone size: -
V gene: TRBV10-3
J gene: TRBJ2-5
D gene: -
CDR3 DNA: TGTGCCATCAGTGAGTCTAGTGGATTTGAGACCCAGTACTTC
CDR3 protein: CAISESSGFETQYF

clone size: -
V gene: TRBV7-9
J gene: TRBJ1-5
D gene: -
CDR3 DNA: TGTGCCAGCAGCTTGGGGAGGGAACAGCCCCAGCATTTT
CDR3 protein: CASSLGREQPQHF

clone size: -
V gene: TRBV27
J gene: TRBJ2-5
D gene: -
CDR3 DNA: TGTGCCAGCAGCTCCCGTGGGTATACCGGGCAAGAGACCCAGTACTTC
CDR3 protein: CASSSRGYTGQETQYF

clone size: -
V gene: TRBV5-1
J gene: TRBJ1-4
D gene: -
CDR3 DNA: TGCGCCAGCAGCCTGGGCAGCTCAACTAATGAAAAACTGTTTTTT
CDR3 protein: CASSLGSSTNEKLFF

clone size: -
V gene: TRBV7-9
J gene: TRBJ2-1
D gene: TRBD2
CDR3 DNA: TGTGCCAGCAGCTCGCCCCTGACTAGCGGGAGAAGCTCCTACAATGAGCAGTTCTTC
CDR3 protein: CASSSPLTSGRSSYNEQFF